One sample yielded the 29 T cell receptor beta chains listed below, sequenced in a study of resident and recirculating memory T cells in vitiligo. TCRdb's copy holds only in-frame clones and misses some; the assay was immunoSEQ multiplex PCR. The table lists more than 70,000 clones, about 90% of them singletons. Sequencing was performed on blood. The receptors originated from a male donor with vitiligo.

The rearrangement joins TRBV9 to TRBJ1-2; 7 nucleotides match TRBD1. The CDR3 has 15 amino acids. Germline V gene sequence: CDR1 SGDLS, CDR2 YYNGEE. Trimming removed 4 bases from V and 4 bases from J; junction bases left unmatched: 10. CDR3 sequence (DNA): TGTGCCAGCAGCTCCCCCGGACAGGCTTTCTATGGCTACACCTTC. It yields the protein CASSSPGQAFYGYTF.

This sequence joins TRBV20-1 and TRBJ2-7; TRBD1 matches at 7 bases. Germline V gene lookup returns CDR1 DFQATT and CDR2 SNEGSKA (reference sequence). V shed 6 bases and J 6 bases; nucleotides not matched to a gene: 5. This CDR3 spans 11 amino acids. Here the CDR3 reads CSARQGREQYF. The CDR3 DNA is TGCAGTGCGCGACAGGGTCGCGAGCAGTACTTC.

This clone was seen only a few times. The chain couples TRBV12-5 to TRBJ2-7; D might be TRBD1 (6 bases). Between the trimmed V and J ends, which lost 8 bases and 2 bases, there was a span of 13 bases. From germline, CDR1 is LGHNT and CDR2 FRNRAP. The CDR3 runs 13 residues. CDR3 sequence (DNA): TGTGCTAGTCGTACGGACAGAACCTACGAGCAGTACTTC. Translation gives CASRTDRTYEQYF.

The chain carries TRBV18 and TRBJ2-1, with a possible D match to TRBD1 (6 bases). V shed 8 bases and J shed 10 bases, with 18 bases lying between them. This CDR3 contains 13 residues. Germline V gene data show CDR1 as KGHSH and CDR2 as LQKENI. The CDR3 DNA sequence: TGTGCCAGCCAGACAGAGCCTAGGGGGGAGCAGTTCTTC. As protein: CASQTEPRGEQFF.

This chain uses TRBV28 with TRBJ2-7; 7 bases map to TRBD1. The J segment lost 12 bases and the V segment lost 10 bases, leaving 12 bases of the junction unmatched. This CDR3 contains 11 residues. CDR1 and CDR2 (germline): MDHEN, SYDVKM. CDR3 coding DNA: TGTGCCACCGAAATGAACAGGGGTCGGTACTTC. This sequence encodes CATEMNRGRYF.

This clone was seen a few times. CDR3 nucleotide sequence: TGTGCCAGCAGCCCAGACAGGGCTAAAAACATTCAGTACTTC. It specifies CASSPDRAKNIQYF. The chain uses TRBV7-2 and TRBJ2-4; 7 nucleotides agree with TRBD1. The germline V gene has CDR1 SGHTA and CDR2 FQGNSA. Trimming removed 5 bases from V and 4 bases from J; junction bases left unmatched: 5. The CDR3 is made up of 14 amino acids.

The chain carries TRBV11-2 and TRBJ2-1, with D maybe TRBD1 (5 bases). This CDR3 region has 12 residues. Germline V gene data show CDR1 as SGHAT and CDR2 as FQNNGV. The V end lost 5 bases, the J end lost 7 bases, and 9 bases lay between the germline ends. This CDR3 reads CASSQGINEQFF. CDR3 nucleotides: TGTGCCAGCAGCCAGGGAATAAATGAGCAGTTCTTC. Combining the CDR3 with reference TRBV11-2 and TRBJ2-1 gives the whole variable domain EAGVAQSPRYKIIEKRQSVAFWCNPISGHATLYWYQQILGQGPKLLIQFQNNGVVDDSQLPKDRFSAERLKGVDSTLKIQPAKLEDSAVYLCASSQGINEQFFGPGTRLTVL.

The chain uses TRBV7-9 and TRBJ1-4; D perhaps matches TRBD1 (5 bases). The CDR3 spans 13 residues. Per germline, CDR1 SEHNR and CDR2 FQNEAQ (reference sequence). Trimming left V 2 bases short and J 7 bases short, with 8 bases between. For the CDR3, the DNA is TGTGCCAGCAGCTTACAGGGAAGTGAAAAACTGTTTTTT. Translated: CASSLQGSEKLFF.

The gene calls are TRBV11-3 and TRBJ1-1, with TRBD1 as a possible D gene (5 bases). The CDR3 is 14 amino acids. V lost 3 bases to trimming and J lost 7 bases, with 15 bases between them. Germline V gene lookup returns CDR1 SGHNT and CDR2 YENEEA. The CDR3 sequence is CASSLNGQGDEAFF. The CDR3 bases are TGTGCCAGCAGCTTGAATGGGCAGGGTGATGAAGCTTTCTTT.

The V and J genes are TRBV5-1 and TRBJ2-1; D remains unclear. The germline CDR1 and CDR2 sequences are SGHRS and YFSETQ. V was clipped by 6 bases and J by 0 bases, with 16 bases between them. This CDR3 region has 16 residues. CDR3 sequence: CASIVSSESSYNEQFF. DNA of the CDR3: TGCGCCAGCATAGTCAGCAGCGAGAGCTCCTACAATGAGCAGTTCTTC.

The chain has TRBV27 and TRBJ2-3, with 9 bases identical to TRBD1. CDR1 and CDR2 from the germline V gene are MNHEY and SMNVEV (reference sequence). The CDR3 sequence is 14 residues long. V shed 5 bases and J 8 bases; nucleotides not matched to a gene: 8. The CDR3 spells CASSPDRGEGTQYF. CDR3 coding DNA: TGTGCCAGCAGTCCGGACAGGGGAGAAGGTACGCAGTATTTT.

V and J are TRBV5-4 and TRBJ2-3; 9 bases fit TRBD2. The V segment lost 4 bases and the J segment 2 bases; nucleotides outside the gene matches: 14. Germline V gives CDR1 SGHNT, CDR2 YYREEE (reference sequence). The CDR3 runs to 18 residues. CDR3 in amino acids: CASSPIGGAGGFTDTQYF. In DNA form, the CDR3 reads TGTGCCAGCAGCCCGATTGGGGGAGCGGGAGGTTTCACAGATACGCAGTATTTT. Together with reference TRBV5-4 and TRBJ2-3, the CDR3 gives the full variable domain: ETGVTQSPTHLIKTRGQQVTLRCSSQSGHNTVSWYQQALGQGPQFIFQYYREEENGRGNFPPRFSGLQFPNYSSELNVNALELDDSALYLCASSPIGGAGGFTDTQYFGPGTRLTVL.

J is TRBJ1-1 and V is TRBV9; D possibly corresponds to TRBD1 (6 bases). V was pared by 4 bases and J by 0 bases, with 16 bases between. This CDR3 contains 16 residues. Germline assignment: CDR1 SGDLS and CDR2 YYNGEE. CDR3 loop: CASSLRTEPMNTEAFF. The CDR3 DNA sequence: TGTGCCAGCAGCTTACGGACAGAACCCATGAACACTGAAGCTTTCTTT. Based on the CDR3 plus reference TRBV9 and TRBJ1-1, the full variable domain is DSGVTQTPKHLITATGQRVTLRCSPRSGDLSVYWYQQSLDQGLQFLIQYYNGEERAKGNILERFSAQQFPDLHSELNLSSLELGDSALYFCASSLRTEPMNTEAFFGQGTRLTVV.

The DNA of the CDR3 is TGTGCCAGCAGGGACGGGAGGACTGGCTACAATGAGCAGTTCTTC. This sequence encodes CASRDGRTGYNEQFF. The chain is built from TRBV28 and TRBJ2-1, with 7 bases fitting TRBD2. J was trimmed by 3 bases and V by 6 bases; bases with no gene match: 8. Per the germline V gene, CDR1 is MDHEN and CDR2 is SYDVKM. This CDR3 is built from 15 residues.

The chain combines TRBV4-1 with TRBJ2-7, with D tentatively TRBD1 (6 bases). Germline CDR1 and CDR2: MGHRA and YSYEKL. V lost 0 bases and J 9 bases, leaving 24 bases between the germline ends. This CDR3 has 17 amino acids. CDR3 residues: CASSQDLATGLTYGQYF. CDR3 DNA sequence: TGCGCCAGCAGCCAAGATTTAGCCACAGGGCTCACCTATGGGCAGTACTTC.

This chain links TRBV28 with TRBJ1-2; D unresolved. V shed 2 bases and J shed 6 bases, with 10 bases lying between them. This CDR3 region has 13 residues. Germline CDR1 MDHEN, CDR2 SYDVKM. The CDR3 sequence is CASSLRRTDGYTF. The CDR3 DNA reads TGTGCCAGCAGTTTACGGCGAACAGATGGCTACACCTTC.

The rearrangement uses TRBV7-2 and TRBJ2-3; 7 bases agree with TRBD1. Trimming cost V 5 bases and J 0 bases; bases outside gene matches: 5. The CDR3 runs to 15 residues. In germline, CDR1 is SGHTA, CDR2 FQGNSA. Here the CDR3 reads CASSPQGISTDTQYF. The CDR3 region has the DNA TGTGCCAGCAGCCCACAGGGGATTAGCACAGATACGCAGTATTTT.

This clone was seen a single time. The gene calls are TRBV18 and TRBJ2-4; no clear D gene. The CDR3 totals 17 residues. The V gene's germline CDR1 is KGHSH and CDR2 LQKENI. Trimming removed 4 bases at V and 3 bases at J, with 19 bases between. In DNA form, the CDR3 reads TGTGCCAGCTCACTTACGGGTCTCGACGTGGGCAAAAACATTCAGTACTTC. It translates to CASSLTGLDVGKNIQYF.

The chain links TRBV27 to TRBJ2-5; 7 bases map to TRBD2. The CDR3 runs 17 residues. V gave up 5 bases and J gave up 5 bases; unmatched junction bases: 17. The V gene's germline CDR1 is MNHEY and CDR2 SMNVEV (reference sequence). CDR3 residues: CASSPRQGGDVRETQYF. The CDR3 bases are TGTGCCAGCAGTCCCCGCCAGGGAGGGGACGTCCGGGAGACCCAGTACTTC.

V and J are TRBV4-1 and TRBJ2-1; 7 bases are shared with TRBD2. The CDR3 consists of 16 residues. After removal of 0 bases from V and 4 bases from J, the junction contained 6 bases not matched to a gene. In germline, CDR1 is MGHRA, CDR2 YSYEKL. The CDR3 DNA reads TGCGCCAGCAGCCAAGATAGGCTAGCGGAGTACAATGAGCAGTTCTTC. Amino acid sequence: CASSQDRLAEYNEQFF.

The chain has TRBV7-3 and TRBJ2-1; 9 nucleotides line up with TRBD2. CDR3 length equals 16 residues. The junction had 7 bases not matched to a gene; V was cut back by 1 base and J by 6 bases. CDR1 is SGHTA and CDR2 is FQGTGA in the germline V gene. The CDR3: CASSLMAREGGNEQFF. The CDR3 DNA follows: TGTGCCAGCAGCTTAATGGCGCGGGAGGGGGGCAATGAGCAGTTCTTC.

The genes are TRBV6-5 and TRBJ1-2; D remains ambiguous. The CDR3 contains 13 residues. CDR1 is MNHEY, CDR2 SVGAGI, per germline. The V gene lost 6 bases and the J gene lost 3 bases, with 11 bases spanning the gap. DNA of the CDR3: TGTGCCAGCAGCCCGGGATCCGACTATGGCTACACCTTC. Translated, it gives CASSPGSDYGYTF.

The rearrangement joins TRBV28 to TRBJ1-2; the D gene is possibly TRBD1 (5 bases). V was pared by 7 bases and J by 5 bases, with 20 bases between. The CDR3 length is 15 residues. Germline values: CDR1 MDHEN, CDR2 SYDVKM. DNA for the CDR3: TGTGCCAGCACCGTTTGGGGGGGAACGGGGTATGGCTACACCTTC. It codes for CASTVWGGTGYGYTF.

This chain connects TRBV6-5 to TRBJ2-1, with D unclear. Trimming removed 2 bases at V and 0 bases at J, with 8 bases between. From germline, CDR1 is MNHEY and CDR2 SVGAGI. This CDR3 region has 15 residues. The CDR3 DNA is TGTGCCAGCAGTTACCACCTTAGCTCCTACAATGAGCAGTTCTTC. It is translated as CASSYHLSSYNEQFF.

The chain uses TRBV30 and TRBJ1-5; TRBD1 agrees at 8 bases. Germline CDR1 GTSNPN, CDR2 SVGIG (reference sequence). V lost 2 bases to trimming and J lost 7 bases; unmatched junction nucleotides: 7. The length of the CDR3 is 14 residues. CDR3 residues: CAWSSTGVRQPQHF. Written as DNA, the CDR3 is TGTGCCTGGAGTTCGACAGGGGTGCGCCAGCCCCAGCATTTT.

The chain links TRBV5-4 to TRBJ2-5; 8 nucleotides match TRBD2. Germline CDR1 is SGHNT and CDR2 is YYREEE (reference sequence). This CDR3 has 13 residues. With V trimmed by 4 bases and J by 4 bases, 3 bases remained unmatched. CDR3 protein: CASSPGGGETQYF. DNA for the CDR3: TGTGCCAGCAGCCCCGGGGGGGGAGAGACCCAGTACTTC. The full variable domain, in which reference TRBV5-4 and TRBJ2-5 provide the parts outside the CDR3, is ETGVTQSPTHLIKTRGQQVTLRCSSQSGHNTVSWYQQALGQGPQFIFQYYREEENGRGNFPPRFSGLQFPNYSSELNVNALELDDSALYLCASSPGGGETQYFGPGTRLLVL.

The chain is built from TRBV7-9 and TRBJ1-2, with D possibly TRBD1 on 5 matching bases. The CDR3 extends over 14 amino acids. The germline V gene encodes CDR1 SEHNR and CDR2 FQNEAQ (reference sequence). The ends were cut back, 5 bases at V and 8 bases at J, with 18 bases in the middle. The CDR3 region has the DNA TGTGCCAGCAGCCCGGAGGGGAGCGCAAGGGGCTACACCTTC. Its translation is CASSPEGSARGYTF.

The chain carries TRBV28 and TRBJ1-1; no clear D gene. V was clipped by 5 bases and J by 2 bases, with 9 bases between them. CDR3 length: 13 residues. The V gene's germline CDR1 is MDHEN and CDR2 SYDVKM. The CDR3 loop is CASSPRINTEAFF. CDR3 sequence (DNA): TGTGCCAGCAGTCCTCGTATTAACACTGAAGCTTTCTTT.

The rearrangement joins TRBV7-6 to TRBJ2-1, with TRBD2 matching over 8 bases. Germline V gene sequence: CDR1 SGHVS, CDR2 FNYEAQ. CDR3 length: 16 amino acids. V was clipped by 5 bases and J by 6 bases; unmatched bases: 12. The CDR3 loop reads CASSISSGRGGNEQFF. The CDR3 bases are TGTGCCAGCAGCATCTCTAGCGGGCGAGGGGGCAATGAGCAGTTCTTC. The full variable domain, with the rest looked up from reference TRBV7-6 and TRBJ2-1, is GAGVSQSPRYKVTKRGQDVALRCDPISGHVSLYWYRQALGQGPEFLTYFNYEAQQDKSGLPNDRFSAERPEGSISTLTIQRTEQRDSAMYRCASSISSGRGGNEQFFGPGTRLTVL.